These 6 T cell receptor beta chains share one sample of origin, sequenced in a study of blood T cell repertoires in COVID-19. TCRdb keeps only in-frame clones here, not all; method: immunoSEQ multiplex PCR. The sample lists about 320,000 clones, roughly 85% occurring once. Input material: PBMCs or T cells enriched from blood (not recorded which). These receptors all stem from a woman younger than 45 who had been exposed to COVID-19.

The chain joins TRBV4-2 to TRBJ2-3; 8 nucleotides align to TRBD2. There are 17 residues in the CDR3. CDR1 and CDR2 from the germline V gene are LGHNA and YNFKEQ. J was trimmed by 4 bases and V by 0 bases; bases with no gene match: 9. The CDR3 DNA sequence: TGTGCCAGCAGCCAAGATCACAGCGGGGGACGCGCAGATACGCAGTATTTT. It codes for CASSQDHSGGRADTQYF.

A few counts support this clone. Written as DNA, the CDR3 is TGTGCCAGCAGCGTATGGGGTCGGGACAGACCTAAAGAGACCCAGTACTTC. The encoded protein is CASSVWGRDRPKETQYF. This chain uses TRBV7-2 with TRBJ2-5, with 7 bases matching TRBD1. The CDR3 loop spans 17 amino acids. Germline lookup yields CDR1 SGHTA and CDR2 FQGNSA. The trim removed 5 bases at V and 3 bases at J, leaving 15 bases unmatched.

The chain couples TRBV4-1 to TRBJ2-5; the D gene is possibly TRBD2 (6 bases). V shed 8 bases and J shed 2 bases, with 12 bases lying between them. CDR1 MGHRA and CDR2 YSYEKL come from the germline V gene. The CDR3 length is 13 residues. For the CDR3, the DNA is TGCGCCAGCGCACTAGCTCAACAAGAGACCCAGTACTTC. It translates to CASALAQQETQYF.

The rearrangement uses TRBV3-1 (or the pseudogene TRBV3-2) and TRBJ1-6; unclear D gene. The CDR3 covers 14 residues. The germline V gene has CDR1 LGHDT and CDR2 YNNKEL (reference sequence). Deletions cut 5 bases from V and 5 bases from J, with 10 bases between. CDR3 sequence (DNA): TGTGCCAGCAGCGGGAGACGGGATAATTCACCCCTCCACTTT. This encodes CASSGRRDNSPLHF.

The V call is TRBV7-2, the J call TRBJ2-1, with 9 bases matching TRBD2. The V gene's germline CDR1 is SGHTA and CDR2 FQGNSA. Trimming took 5 bases from V and 9 from J; bases not matched to a gene: 8. The CDR3 consists of 14 residues. The CDR3 DNA is TGTGCCAGCAGCCCGCGATCACTAGCGGGTGAGCAGTTCTTC. Its protein product is CASSPRSLAGEQFF.

The chain is built from TRBV5-6 and TRBJ2-5, with TRBD1 identical over 8 bases. V dropped 9 bases and J dropped 4; count of bases not matched to a gene: 2. Germline values: CDR1 SGHDT, CDR2 YYEEEE. The CDR3 consists of 11 residues. CDR3 sequence: CATGGRETQYF. The CDR3 region has the DNA TGTGCCACAGGGGGCCGAGAGACCCAGTACTTC.